These T cell receptor beta chains were read from a single sample in a study of regulatory T cells in long-lasting Graves disease. MiXCR, run by TCRdb on the multiplex PCR reads, gives a single entry per CDR3 protein. Among roughly 500,000 distinct CDR3 sequences listed, approximately 13% were seen once. The same sample was also studied in work on T cells in Graves' hyperthyroidism and ophthalmopathy.

Sequencing used peripheral blood mononuclear cells (PBMCs), obtained at new diagnosis, from a patient treated with antithyroid drugs. These receptors were taken from a man between 25 and 39 years old with Graves disease. Both conserved end residues are part of each CDR3. A D gene is named only where the DNA matches it firmly. Some rows mark clone size as missing; the rest say once, few, many or name a class of expanded clone.

>many|15|TRBJ1-1|TRBV6-1|-
CASSDWTDVSTEAFF
TGTGCCAGCAGTGATTGGACAGACGTGAGCACTGAAGCTTTCTTT
>-|15|TRBJ2-7|TRBV4-2|TRBD2
CASSREGTRVYEQYF
TGTGCCAGCAGCCGGGAGGGGACTAGGGTCTACGAGCAGTACTTC
>many|13|TRBJ1-1|TRBV6-2/TRBV6-3|-
CASSYGRPTEAFF
TGTGCCAGCAGTTACGGCAGGCCGACTGAAGCTTTCTTT
>few|14|TRBJ1-5|TRBV20-1|-
CSATPTGLEQPQHF
TGCAGTGCTACGCCTACAGGGCTCGAGCAGCCCCAGCATTTT
>-|13|TRBJ2-5|TRBV4-1|TRBD2
CASSDARGETQYF
TGCGCCAGCAGCGATGCGCGGGGGGAGACCCAGTACTTC
>few|17|TRBJ2-1|TRBV27|-
CASSLTLMGSQYNEQFF
TGTGCCAGCAGTTTAACTCTTATGGGGAGTCAGTACAATGAGCAGTTCTTC
>many|17|TRBJ1-5|TRBV24-1|-
CATSPGGGLRTYQPQHF
TGTGCCACCAGTCCTGGCGGTGGGCTCCGCACGTATCAGCCCCAGCATTTT
>few|15|TRBJ2-1|TRBV5-1|TRBD2
CASSLAGGGAIEQFF
TGCGCCAGCAGCCTAGCGGGAGGGGGGGCTATTGAGCAGTTCTTC
>many|14|TRBJ2-3|TRBV7-2|-
CASSFGGLTDTQYF
TGTGCCAGCAGCTTCGGGGGCCTGACAGATACGCAGTATTTT
>-|15|TRBJ2-3|TRBV13|-
CASLLTRQVTDTQYF
TGTGCCAGCCTTTTAACTAGACAGGTCACAGATACGCAGTATTTT
>-|18|TRBJ2-5|TRBV6-2/TRBV6-3|-
CASSWGARGSGGQETQYF
TGTGCCAGCTCATGGGGGGCTAGAGGGAGTGGGGGCCAAGAGACCCAGTACTTC
>many|14|TRBJ2-7|TRBV11-3|-
CASSLMALRYEQYF
TGTGCCAGCAGCTTAATGGCCTTGCGCTACGAGCAGTACTTC
>-|15|TRBJ1-2|TRBV7-8|-
CASSQEGVGDYGYTF
TGTGCCAGCAGCCAAGAGGGAGTGGGTGACTATGGCTACACCTTC
>many|15|TRBJ1-2|TRBV20-1|-
CSAREPNKDSYGYTF
TGCAGTGCTAGAGAGCCGAATAAGGACAGCTATGGCTACACCTTC
>-|15|TRBJ2-5|TRBV27|-
CASSFQGGGQETQYF
TGTGCCAGCAGTTTTCAGGGGGGCGGGCAGGAGACCCAGTACTTC
>many|16|TRBJ2-1|TRBV7-9|TRBD2
CASSPGRERYHNEQFF
TGTGCCAGCAGCCCGGGGCGGGAGCGTTATCACAATGAGCAGTTCTTC
>many|15|TRBJ2-7|TRBV5-1|TRBD2
CASRRGLAGAGEQYF
TGCGCCAGCAGACGGGGACTAGCGGGAGCTGGGGAGCAGTACTTC
>few|15|TRBJ2-1|TRBV20-1|TRBD2
CSVGTSARSYNEQFF
TGCAGTGTTGGGACTAGCGCCCGCTCCTACAATGAGCAGTTCTTC
>many|11|TRBJ2-5|TRBV20-1|TRBD1
CSAQGAETQYF
TGCAGTGCGCAGGGGGCTGAGACCCAGTACTTC
>many|15|TRBJ2-7|TRBV11-2|TRBD2
CASSLFGLAAYEQYF
TGTGCCAGCAGCTTATTTGGGCTAGCGGCCTACGAGCAGTACTTC
>-|12|TRBJ2-2|TRBV7-9|-
CASIYGAGELFF
TGTGCCAGCATCTACGGGGCCGGGGAGCTGTTTTTT
>few|15|TRBJ1-2|TRBV20-1|-
CSARWGSPALNDYTF
TGCAGTGCCCGATGGGGGTCCCCCGCCCTCAATGACTACACCTTC
>-|14|TRBJ2-7|TRBV29-1|-
CSVEMGSASYEQYF
TGCAGCGTTGAAATGGGGTCCGCTTCCTACGAGCAGTACTTC
>few|21|TRBJ2-6|TRBV14|TRBD2
CASSVEQASGRVILGANVLTF
TGTGCCAGCAGCGTAGAACAGGCTAGCGGGAGGGTAATATTAGGGGCCAACGTCCTGACTTTC
>many|14|TRBJ2-5|TRBV7-9|TRBD1
CASSSQGWEETQYF
TGTGCCAGCAGCTCACAGGGGTGGGAAGAGACCCAGTACTTC
>many|16|TRBJ1-1|TRBV29-1|TRBD1
CSVPKRRGQGGTEAFF
TGCAGCGTCCCGAAGAGGAGAGGGCAGGGGGGCACTGAAGCTTTCTTT